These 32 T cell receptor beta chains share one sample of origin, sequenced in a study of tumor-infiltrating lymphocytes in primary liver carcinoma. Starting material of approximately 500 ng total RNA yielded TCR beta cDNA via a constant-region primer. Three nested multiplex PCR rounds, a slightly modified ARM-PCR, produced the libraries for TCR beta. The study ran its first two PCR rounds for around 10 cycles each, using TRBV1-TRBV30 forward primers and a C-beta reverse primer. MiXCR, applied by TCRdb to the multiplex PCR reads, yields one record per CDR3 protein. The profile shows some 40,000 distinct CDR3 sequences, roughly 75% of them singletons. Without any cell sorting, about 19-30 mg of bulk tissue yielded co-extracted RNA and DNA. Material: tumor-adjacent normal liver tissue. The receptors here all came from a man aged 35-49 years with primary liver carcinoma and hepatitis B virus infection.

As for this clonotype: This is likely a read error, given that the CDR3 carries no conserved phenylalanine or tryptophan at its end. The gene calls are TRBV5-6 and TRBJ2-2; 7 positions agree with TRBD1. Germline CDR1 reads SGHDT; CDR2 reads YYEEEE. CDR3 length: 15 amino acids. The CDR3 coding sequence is TGTGCCAGCAGCTGGGGACAGACGAACACAGGGGAGCTGTTTCTT. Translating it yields CASSWGQTNTGELFL.

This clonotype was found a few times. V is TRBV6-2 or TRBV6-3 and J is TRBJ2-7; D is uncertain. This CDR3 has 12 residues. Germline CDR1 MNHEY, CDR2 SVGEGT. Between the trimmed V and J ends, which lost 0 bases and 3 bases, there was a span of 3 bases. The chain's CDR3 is CASSYSIYEQYF. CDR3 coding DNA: TGTGCCAGCAGTTACTCGATCTACGAGCAGTACTTC.

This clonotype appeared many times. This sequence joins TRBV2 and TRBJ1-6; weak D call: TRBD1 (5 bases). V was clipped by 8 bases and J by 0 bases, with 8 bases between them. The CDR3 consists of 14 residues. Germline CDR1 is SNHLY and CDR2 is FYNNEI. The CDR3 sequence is CASGADSYNSPLHF. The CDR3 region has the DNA TGTGCCAGCGGGGCAGACTCCTATAATTCACCCCTCCACTTT.

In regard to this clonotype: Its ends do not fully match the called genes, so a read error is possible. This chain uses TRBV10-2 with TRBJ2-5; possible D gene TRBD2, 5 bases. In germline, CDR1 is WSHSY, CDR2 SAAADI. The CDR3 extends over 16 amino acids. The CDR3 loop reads CASSAGLLVAQVTQYF. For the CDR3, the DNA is TGCGCCAGCAGTGCCGGGTTACTAGTAGCTCAAGTGACCCAGTACTTC.

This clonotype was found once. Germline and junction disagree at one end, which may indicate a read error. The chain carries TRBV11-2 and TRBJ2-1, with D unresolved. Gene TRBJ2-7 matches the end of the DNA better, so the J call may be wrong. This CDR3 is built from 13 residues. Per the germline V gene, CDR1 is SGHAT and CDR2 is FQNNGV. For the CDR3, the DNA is TGTGCCAACAGCCTAGGATTAGCCGGTGAGCAGTACTTC. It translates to CANSLGLAGEQYF.

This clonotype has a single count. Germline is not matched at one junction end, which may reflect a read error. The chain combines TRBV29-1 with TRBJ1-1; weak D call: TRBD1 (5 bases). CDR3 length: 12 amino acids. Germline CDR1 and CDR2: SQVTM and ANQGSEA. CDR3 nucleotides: TGTAGCGTTCGATGGGACGCGACTGAAGCTCTCTTT. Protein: CSVRWDATEALF.

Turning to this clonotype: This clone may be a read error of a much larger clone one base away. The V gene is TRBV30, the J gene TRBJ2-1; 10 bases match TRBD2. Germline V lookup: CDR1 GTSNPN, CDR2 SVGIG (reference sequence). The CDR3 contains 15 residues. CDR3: CAWSVLAGLYSEQFF. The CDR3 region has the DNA TGTGCCTGGAGTGTACTAGCGGGACTGTACAGTGAGCAGTTCTTC.

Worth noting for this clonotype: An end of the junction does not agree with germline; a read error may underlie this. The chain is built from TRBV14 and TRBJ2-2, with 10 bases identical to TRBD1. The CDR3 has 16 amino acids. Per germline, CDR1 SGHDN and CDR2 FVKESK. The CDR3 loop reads CVSSQGTGDPTGEMFF. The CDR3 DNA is TGTGTCAGCAGCCAGGGGACAGGGGACCCCACCGGGGAGATGTTTTTT.

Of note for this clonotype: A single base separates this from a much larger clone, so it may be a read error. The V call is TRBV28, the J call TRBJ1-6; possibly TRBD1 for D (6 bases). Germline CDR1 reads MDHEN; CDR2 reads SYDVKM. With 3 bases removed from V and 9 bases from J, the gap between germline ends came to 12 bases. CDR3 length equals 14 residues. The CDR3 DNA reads TGTGCCAGCAGTTTTGGGGGGCTAGGTTCACCCCTCCACTTT. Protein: CASSFGGLGSPLHF.

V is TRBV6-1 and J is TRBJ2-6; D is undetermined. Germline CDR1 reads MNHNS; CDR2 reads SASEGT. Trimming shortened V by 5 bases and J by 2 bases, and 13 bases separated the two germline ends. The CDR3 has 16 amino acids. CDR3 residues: CASSLQPKAGANVLTF. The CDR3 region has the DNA TGTGCCAGCAGTCTACAGCCCAAGGCTGGGGCCAACGTCCTGACTTTC.

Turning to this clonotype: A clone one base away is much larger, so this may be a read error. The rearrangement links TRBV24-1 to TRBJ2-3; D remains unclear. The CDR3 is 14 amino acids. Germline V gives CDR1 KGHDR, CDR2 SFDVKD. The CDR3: CAISSVGRADTQYF. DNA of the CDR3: TGTGCCATCAGTAGTGTAGGGCGCGCAGATACGCAGTATTTT.

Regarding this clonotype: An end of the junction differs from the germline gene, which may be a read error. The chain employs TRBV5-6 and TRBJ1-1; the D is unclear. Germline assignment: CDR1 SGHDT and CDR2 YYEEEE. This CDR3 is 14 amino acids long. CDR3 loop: CAGSLWEEDTEAFF. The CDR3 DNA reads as TGTGCCGGCAGCCTTTGGGAGGAAGACACTGAAGCTTTCTTT. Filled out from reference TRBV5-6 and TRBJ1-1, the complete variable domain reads DAGVTQSPTHLIKTRGQQVTLRCSPKSGHDTVSWYQQALGQGPQFIFQYYEEEERQRGNFPDRFSGHQFPNYSSELNVNALLLGDSALYLCAGSLWEEDTEAFFGQGTRLTVV.

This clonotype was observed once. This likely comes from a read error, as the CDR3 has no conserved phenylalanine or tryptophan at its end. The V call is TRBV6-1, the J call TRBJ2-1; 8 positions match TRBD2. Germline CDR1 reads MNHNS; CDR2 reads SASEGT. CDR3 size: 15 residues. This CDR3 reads CPSSEEAGEYNEQFL. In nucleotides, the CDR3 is TGTCCCAGCAGTGAAGAAGCGGGAGAATACAATGAGCAGTTCCTC.

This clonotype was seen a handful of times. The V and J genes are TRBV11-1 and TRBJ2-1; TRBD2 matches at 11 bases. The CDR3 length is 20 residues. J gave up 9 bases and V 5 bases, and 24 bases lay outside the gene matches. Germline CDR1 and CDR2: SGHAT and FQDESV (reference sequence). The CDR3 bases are TGTGCCAGCAGCATAGGAAAGACTAGCGGGGCCTCACCGCTCGGCAGTGAGCAGTTCTTC. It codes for CASSIGKTSGASPLGSEQFF. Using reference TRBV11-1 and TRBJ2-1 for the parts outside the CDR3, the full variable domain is EAEVAQSPRYKITEKSQAVAFWCDPISGHATLYWYRQILGQGPELLVQFQDESVVDDSQLPKDRFSAERLKGVDSTLKIQPAELGDSAMYLCASSIGKTSGASPLGSEQFFGPGTRLTVL.

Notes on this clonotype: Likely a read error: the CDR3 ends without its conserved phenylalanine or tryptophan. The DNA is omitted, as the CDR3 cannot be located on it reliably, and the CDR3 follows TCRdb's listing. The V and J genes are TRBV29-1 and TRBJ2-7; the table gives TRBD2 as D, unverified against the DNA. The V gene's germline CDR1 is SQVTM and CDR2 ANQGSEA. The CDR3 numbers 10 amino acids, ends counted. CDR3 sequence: CSVEGEEHYS.

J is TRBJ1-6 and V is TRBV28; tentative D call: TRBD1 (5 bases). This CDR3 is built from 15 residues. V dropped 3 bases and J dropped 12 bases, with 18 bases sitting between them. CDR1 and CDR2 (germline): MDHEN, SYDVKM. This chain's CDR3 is CASSLQGECDLPLHF. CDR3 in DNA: TGTGCCAGCAGTTTGCAGGGAGAGTGTGATTTACCCCTCCACTTT.

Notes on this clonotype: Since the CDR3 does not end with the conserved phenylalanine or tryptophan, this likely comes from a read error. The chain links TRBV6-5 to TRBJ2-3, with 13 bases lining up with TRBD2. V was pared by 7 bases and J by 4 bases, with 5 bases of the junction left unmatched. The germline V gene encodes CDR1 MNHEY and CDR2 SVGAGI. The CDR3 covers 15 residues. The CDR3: CASNPGLAGADTQYL. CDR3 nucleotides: TGTGCCAGCAATCCTGGACTAGCGGGAGCAGATACGCAGTATCTT.

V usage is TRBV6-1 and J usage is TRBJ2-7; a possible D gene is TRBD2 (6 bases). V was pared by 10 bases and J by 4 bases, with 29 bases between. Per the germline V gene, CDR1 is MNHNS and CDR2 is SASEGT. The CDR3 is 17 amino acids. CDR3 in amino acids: CAMSEGAGGANVYEQYF. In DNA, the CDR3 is TGTGCCATGAGTGAAGGGGCCGGCGGGGCTAACGTGTACGAGCAGTACTTC.

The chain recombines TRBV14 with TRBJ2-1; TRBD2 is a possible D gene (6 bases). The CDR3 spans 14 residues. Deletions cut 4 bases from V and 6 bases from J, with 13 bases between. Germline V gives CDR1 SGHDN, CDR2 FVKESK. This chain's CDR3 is CASSPGVFGNEQFF. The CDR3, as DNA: TGTGCCAGCAGCCCGGGAGTTTTCGGCAATGAGCAGTTCTTC.

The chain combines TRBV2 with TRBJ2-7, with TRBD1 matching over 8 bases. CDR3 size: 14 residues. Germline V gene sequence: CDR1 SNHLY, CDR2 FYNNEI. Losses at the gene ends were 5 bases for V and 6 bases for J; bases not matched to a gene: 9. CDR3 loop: CASSPPDRVLEQYF. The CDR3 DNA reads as TGTGCCAGCAGTCCCCCGGACAGGGTACTCGAGCAGTACTTC.

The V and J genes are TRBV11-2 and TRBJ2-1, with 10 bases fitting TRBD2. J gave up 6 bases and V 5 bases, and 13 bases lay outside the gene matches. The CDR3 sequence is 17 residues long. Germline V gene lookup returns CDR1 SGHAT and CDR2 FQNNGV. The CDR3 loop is CASSPTITSGKCNEQFF. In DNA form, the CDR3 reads TGTGCCAGCAGCCCTACCATAACTAGCGGGAAATGCAATGAGCAGTTCTTC. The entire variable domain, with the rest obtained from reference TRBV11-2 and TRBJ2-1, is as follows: EAGVAQSPRYKIIEKRQSVAFWCNPISGHATLYWYQQILGQGPKLLIQFQNNGVVDDSQLPKDRFSAERLKGVDSTLKIQPAKLEDSAVYLCASSPTITSGKCNEQFFGPGTRLTVL.

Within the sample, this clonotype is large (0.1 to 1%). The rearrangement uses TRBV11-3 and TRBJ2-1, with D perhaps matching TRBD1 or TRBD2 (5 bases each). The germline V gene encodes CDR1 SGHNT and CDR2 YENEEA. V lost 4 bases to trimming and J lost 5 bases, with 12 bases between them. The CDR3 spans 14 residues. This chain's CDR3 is CASSWGPTHNEQFF. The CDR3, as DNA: TGTGCCAGCAGCTGGGGACCGACCCACAATGAGCAGTTCTTC.

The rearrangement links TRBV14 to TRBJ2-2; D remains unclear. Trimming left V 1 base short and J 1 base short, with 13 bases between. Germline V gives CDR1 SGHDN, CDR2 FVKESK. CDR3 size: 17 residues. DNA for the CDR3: TGTGCCAGCAGCCAAGGAAGGAGAACATGGAACACCGGGGAGCTGTTTTTT. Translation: CASSQGRRTWNTGELFF. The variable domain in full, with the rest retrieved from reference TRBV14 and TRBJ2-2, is EAGVTQFPSHSVIEKGQTVTLRCDPISGHDNLYWYRRVMGKEIKFLLHFVKESKQDESGMPNNRFLAERTGGTYSTLKVQPAELEDSGVYFCASSQGRRTWNTGELFFGEGSRLTVL.

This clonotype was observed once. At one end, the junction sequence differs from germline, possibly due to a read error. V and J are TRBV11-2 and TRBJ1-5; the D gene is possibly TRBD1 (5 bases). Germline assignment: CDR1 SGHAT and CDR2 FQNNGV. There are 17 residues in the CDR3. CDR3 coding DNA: TGTGCCAGTAGCTTAGTAGGGGTATCGGGGAGCAATCAGCCCCAGCATTTT. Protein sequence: CASSLVGVSGSNQPQHF.

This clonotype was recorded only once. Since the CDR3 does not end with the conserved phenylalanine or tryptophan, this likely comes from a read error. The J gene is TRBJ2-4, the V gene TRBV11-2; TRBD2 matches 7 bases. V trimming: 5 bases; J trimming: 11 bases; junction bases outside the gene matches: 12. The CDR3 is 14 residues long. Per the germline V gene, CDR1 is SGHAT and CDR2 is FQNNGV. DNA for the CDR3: TGTGCCAGCAGCCTAAGCGCTAGCGGTAACGTTCAGTACCTC. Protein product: CASSLSASGNVQYL.

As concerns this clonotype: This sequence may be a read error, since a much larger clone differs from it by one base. CDR3 protein: CSSSLFLGTQYF. For the CDR3, the DNA is TGTTCCAGCAGCTTGTTTCTAGGGACCCAGTACTTC. J is TRBJ2-5 and V is TRBV5-4; D is uncertain. From germline, CDR1 is SGHNT and CDR2 YYREEE (reference sequence). This CDR3 is 12 amino acids long. Together with reference TRBV5-4 and TRBJ2-5, the CDR3 gives the full variable domain: ETGVTQSPTHLIKTRGQQVTLRCSSQSGHNTVSWYQQALGQGPQFIFQYYREEENGRGNFPPRFSGLQFPNYSSELNVNALELDDSALYLCSSSLFLGTQYFGPGTRLLVL.

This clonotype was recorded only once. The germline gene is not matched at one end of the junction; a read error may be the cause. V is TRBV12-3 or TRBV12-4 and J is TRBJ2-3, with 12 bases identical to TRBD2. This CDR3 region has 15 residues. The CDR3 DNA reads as TGTGCCGGCAGTCTAGCGGGAGGGGAGGGGAATAGGCAGTATTTT. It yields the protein CAGSLAGGEGNRQYF.

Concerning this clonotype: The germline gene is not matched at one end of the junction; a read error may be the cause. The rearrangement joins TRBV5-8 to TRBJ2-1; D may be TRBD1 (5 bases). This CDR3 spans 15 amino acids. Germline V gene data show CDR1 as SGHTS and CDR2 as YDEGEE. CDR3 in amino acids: CVSSKTVSPHSEQFF. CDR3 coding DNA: TGTGTCAGCAGCAAGACAGTGTCTCCCCACAGTGAGCAGTTCTTC.

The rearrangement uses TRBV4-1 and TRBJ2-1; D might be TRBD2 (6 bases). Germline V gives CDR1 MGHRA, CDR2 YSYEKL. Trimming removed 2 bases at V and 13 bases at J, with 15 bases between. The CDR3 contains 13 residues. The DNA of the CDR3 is TGCGCCAGCAGCCAATTCCCGGGGGACGAACAGTTCTTC. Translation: CASSQFPGDEQFF.

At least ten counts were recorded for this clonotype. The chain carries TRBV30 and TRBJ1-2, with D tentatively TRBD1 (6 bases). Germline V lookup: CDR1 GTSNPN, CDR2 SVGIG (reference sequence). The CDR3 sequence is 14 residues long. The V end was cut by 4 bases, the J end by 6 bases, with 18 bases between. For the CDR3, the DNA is TGTGCCTGGACCCACGGGGGCGAAGCGGATGGCTACACCTTC. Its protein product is CAWTHGGEADGYTF.

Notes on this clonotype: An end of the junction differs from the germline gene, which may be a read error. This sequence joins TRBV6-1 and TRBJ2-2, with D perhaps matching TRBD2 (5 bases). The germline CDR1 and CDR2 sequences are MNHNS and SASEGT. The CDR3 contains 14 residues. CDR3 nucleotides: TGTGTCAGCAGTGGTTTAGCGATCACCGGGGAGCTGTTTTTT. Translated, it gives CVSSGLAITGELFF.

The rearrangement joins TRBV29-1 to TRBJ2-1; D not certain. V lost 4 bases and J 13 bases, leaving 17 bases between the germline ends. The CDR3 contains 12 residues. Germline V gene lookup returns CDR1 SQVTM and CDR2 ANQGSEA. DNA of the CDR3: TGCAGCGTTGGAGAGGTATACAGTGATCAGTTCTTC. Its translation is CSVGEVYSDQFF.